Listed below are T cell receptor beta chains from one sample, sequenced in a study of shared clonotypes between healthy human individuals. The protocol was immunoSEQ multiplex PCR, while the TCRdb copy is restricted to in-frame clones and leaves out a portion. The table includes about 2.4 million clones, 93% detected once. The sequenced material came from naive CD4+ T cells from PBMCs. All receptors come from a man younger than 30 in good health. Some clones in this sample may be carry-over from other donors' samples. CDR3s include the opening cysteine and the closing phenylalanine or tryptophan. A D gene is named only where the DNA matches it firmly. A row's size may be missing; if present it is once, few, many or a size class.

TRBV7-2	TRBD1	TRBJ2-5	-	TGTGCCAGCAGCTTACCCCTTCGACAGGGGACGCGGCAAGAGACCCAGTACTTC	CASSLPLRQGTRQETQYF
TRBV5-5	TRBD1	TRBJ1-2	-	TGTGCCAGCCAGCCTCCGACAGGGTTCGAGGGCTACACCTTC	CASQPPTGFEGYTF
TRBV11-2	-	TRBJ1-1	-	TGTGCCAGCAGGATCCCCTGGGACACTGAAGCTTTCTTT	CASRIPWDTEAFF
TRBV4-3	TRBD1	TRBJ1-2	-	TGCGCCAGCAGCCAAACCGGGACAGGTAGCGTCCCTGGCTACACCTTC	CASSQTGTGSVPGYTF
TRBV11-2	-	TRBJ2-5	-	TGTGCCAGCAGCTTAGGCCCTATAGAGACCCAGTACTTC	CASSLGPIETQYF
TRBV19	-	TRBJ1-4	once	TGTGCCAGTAGTATGATGAGCGAAAAACTGTTTTTT	CASSMMSEKLFF
TRBV15	-	TRBJ2-3	-	TGTGCCACCAGCAGGAGGACGGGCACAGATACGCAGTATTTT	CATSRRTGTDTQYF
TRBV7-3	TRBD1	TRBJ2-1	-	TGTGCCAGCAGCTCTAGCCCTGTCCGGGACAGGGGATCGTTAAATGAGCAGTTCTTC	CASSSSPVRDRGSLNEQFF
TRBV15	-	TRBJ1-4	-	TGTGCCACCAGCAGAGAGAGCGCGCAGCCGACAACTAATGAAAAACTGTTTTTT	CATSRESAQPTTNEKLFF
TRBV7-7	TRBD1	TRBJ2-1	-	TGTGCCAGCAGCTCCACATCGCCGGGACAGGGGAAGCAGTTCTTC	CASSSTSPGQGKQFF
TRBV5-1	TRBD2	TRBJ2-7	-	TGCGCCAGCAGCGGGACTAGCGGGTCCTACGAGCAGTACTTC	CASSGTSGSYEQYF
TRBV7-7	-	TRBJ2-5	-	TGTGCCAGCAGCTTATTCCCCCCAGGGGGGGGAGAGACCCAGTACTTC	CASSLFPPGGGETQYF
TRBV21-1	-	TRBJ2-1	once	TGTGCCAGCACCGGGGGGAACAGCGAGCCGTTCTTC	CASTGGNSEPFF
TRBV7-9	-	TRBJ1-4	-	TGTGCCAGCAGCTTAGGGGAGAGCTCTAATGAAAAACTGTTTTTT	CASSLGESSNEKLFF
TRBV7-9	-	TRBJ2-7	-	TGTGCCAGCAGCTTGGGGGCACTAGCCTACGAGCAGTACTTC	CASSLGALAYEQYF
TRBV18	TRBD1	TRBJ2-7	once	TGTGCCAGCTCAGAGACAGGGCACGAGCAGTACTTC	CASSETGHEQYF
TRBV6-5	-	TRBJ2-1	-	TGTGCCAGCAGGTCGTTCCCCGATGAGCAGTTCTTC	CASRSFPDEQFF
TRBV5-1	TRBD2	TRBJ2-2	-	TGCGCCAGCAGCACGGGACTAGCGGGAGCGGGCACCGGGGAGCTGTTTTTT	CASSTGLAGAGTGELFF